This TCR beta chain was obtained from a study of cytomegalovirus exposure and HLA in healthy donors. Study details: Clustering assigned about 80% of the roughly 380 genotyped donors to the Caucasian-associated ancestry cluster. The study, taken as a whole, reports: It was only CMV serostatus that was available as immune exposure information. Within an earlier analysis, most TCR beta V segments proved productive either about 90% or about 30% of the time.

The PCR ran on 60 Vbeta and 13 Jbeta primers. The protocol was immunoSEQ multiplex PCR, while the TCRdb copy is restricted to in-frame clones and leaves out a portion. The data hold approximately 110,000 clones, with 73% observed a single time. Note on this clone: Its antigen is undetermined.

Healthy bone marrow donors made up the cohort. Trimming stripped 0 bases from V and 4 bases from J, with 12 bases between. CDR3 length: 16 amino acids. The germline gives CDR1 LGHNA, CDR2 YSLEER. This clonotype originated in a woman in her 30s in good health and CMV-seronegative. The chain has TRBV4-3 and TRBJ2-2; maybe TRBD2 (5 bases). Sequencing was done on a sample of PBMCs. For the CDR3, the DNA is TGCGCCAGCAGCCAAGATTCCGGGGATGGCACCGGGGAGCTGTTTTTT. As protein: CASSQDSGDGTGELFF.